This record looks at one TCR beta chain sequence and its context. Antigen unknown. This entry belongs to a study of CD8 T cells in ankylosing spondylitis. Study-wide results and caveats: CD8+ disease-linked clones were present at relatively low frequencies in blood. From matched ankylosing spondylitis synovial fluid, disease-linked clones were reportedly recovered at significantly enriched levels. It appeared that ankylosing spondylitis blood was characterized by a TCR beta motif of several highly homologous variants.

Quantitative 5'-RACE with molecular barcodes was used to make the TCR beta libraries. MiXCR, applied by TCRdb to the 5' RACE reads, yields one record per CDR3 protein. Found here are around 150,000 distinct CDR3 sequences, 7% to 8% of them singletons; the top ten hold roughly an eighth. The CDR3 covers 14 residues. The J segment lost 0 bases and the V segment lost 3 bases, leaving 1 base of the junction unmatched. Germline V gene data show CDR1 as LGHDT and CDR2 as YNNKEL (reference sequence). The TCR was taken from a female donor with ankylosing spondylitis or in good health (not recorded which). The sequencing input was blood, either unsorted or a sorted T cell fraction (not recorded which). The chain is built from TRBV3-1 and TRBJ1-2; TRBD1 aligns across 7 bases. CDR3 in DNA: TGTGCCAGCAGCCAGGGGACAGCTAACTATGGCTACACCTTC. This encodes CASSQGTANYGYTF. The full variable domain, completed using reference TRBV3-1 and TRBJ1-2, is DTAVSQTPKYLVTQMGNDKSIKCEQNLGHDTMYWYKQDSKKFLKIMFSYNNKELIINETVPNRFSPKSPDKAHLNLHINSLELGDSAVYFCASSQGTANYGYTFGSGTRLTVV.